These 17 T cell receptor beta chains share one sample of origin, sequenced in a study of blood T cell repertoires in COVID-19. Some clones are missing from TCRdb's copy, which holds only in-frame ones; the method was immunoSEQ multiplex PCR. The top ten clones hold around 6.8% of a sample with more than 130,000 clones, roughly 80% of them seen once. The specimen sequenced was peripheral blood. The receptors were sampled from a human donor in a cohort sampled during active COVID-19.

The rearrangement uses TRBV6-5 and TRBJ2-3; D may be TRBD2 (6 bases). The V end was cut by 2 bases, the J end by 4 bases, with 13 bases between. Germline V gene data show CDR1 as MNHEY and CDR2 as SVGAGI. The CDR3 sequence is 15 residues long. The CDR3 nucleotides read TGTGCCAGCAGTTACGGGGGGACCCAGGCAGATACGCAGTATTTT. It specifies CASSYGGTQADTQYF.

This clone was recorded once. V is TRBV6-5 and J is TRBJ1-1; possible D gene TRBD1, 6 bases. Germline CDR1 MNHEY, CDR2 SVGAGI. This CDR3 is 14 amino acids long. Trimming shortened V by 5 bases and J by 0 bases, and 10 bases separated the two germline ends. CDR3 region: CASSRGTVNTEAFF. The CDR3 nucleotides read TGTGCCAGCAGTAGGGGGACGGTGAACACTGAAGCTTTCTTT.

This clone was recorded once. The rearrangement uses TRBV7-8 and TRBJ1-6; 7 bases match TRBD1. The junction had 8 bases not matched to a gene; V was cut back by 5 bases and J by 7 bases. CDR1 SGHVS and CDR2 FQNEAQ come from the germline V gene. The CDR3 length is 15 residues. For the CDR3, the DNA is TGTGCCAGCAGCACAGACCGGGACAGAAATTCACCCCTCCACTTT. The encoded protein is CASSTDRDRNSPLHF.

V is TRBV19 and J is TRBJ2-1; D is uncertain. V lost 5 bases and J lost 0, with 11 bases in between. Germline assignment: CDR1 LNHDA and CDR2 SQIVND (reference sequence). The CDR3 is made up of 15 amino acids. CDR3 DNA sequence: TGTGCCAGTAGTGAGCGCCGGAGCTCCTACAATGAGCAGTTCTTC. Its protein is CASSERRSSYNEQFF.

The rearrangement uses TRBV5-4 and TRBJ2-4, with D possibly TRBD2 on 6 matching bases. The ends were cut back, 2 bases at V and 9 bases at J, with 15 bases in the middle. This CDR3 region has 14 residues. Germline V gene data show CDR1 as SGHNT and CDR2 as YYREEE (reference sequence). The CDR3 spells CASSFLGGTGIQYF. The CDR3 DNA reads TGTGCCAGCAGCTTCCTCGGGGGTACTGGCATTCAGTACTTC.

The chain carries TRBV5-6 and TRBJ1-2; D not certain. The germline CDR1 and CDR2 sequences are SGHDT and YYEEEE. This CDR3 is 13 amino acids long. Deletions cut 4 bases from V and 3 bases from J, with 10 bases between. This chain's CDR3 is CASSRDPDYGYTF. The CDR3 DNA follows: TGTGCCAGCAGCCGGGATCCAGACTATGGCTACACCTTC.

The chain recombines TRBV15 with TRBJ2-3, with D perhaps matching TRBD1 (6 bases). The CDR3 sequence is 14 residues long. The germline V and J ends were trimmed by 1 base and 1 base, with 6 bases remaining between them. CDR1 and CDR2 from the germline V gene are LNHNV and YYDKDF (reference sequence). CDR3 in amino acids: CATSRAGGTDTQYF. For the CDR3, the DNA is TGTGCCACCAGCAGAGCAGGGGGCACAGATACGCAGTATTTT.

The chain carries TRBV5-6 and TRBJ1-2; the D is unclear. This CDR3 spans 12 amino acids. With 1 base removed from V and 5 bases from J, the gap between germline ends came to 6 bases. The germline gives CDR1 SGHDT, CDR2 YYEEEE. CDR3 protein: CASSLFQYGYTF. The CDR3 DNA is TGTGCCAGCAGCTTGTTTCAGTATGGCTACACCTTC. The variable domain in full, with the rest retrieved from reference TRBV5-6 and TRBJ1-2, is DAGVTQSPTHLIKTRGQQVTLRCSPKSGHDTVSWYQQALGQGPQFIFQYYEEEERQRGNFPDRFSGHQFPNYSSELNVNALLLGDSALYLCASSLFQYGYTFGSGTRLTVV.

The chain uses TRBV28 and TRBJ1-5; TRBD1 matches at 11 bases. CDR1 and CDR2 (germline): MDHEN, SYDVKM. The V segment lost 6 bases and the J segment 2 bases; nucleotides outside the gene matches: 3. This CDR3 is built from 15 residues. The CDR3 DNA sequence: TGTGCCAGCAGCCGGACAGGGGGCGGCAATCAGCCCCAGCATTTT. Translating gives CASSRTGGGNQPQHF.

J is TRBJ2-7 and V is TRBV5-6, with a weak D call TRBD1 (5 bases). CDR1 is SGHDT, CDR2 YYEEEE, per germline. The length of the CDR3 is 13 residues. The V end was cut by 2 bases, the J end by 5 bases, with 11 bases between. CDR3 bases: TGTGCCAGCAGCTTATGGGCAGGGAACGAGCAGTACTTC. It translates to CASSLWAGNEQYF.

J is TRBJ2-7 and V is TRBV4-3; 9 bases fit TRBD1. J was trimmed by 4 bases and V by 1 base; bases with no gene match: 11. The V gene's germline CDR1 is LGHNA and CDR2 YSLEER. The CDR3 length is 17 residues. DNA of the CDR3: TGCGCCAGCAGCCAAGGGGCCCTTGGGACAGGGCCTTACGAGCAGTACTTC. This encodes CASSQGALGTGPYEQYF.

This chain links TRBV5-6 with TRBJ2-3, with 11 bases aligning to TRBD2. V lost 3 bases, J lost 3 bases, and 6 bases stayed unmatched. CDR1 SGHDT and CDR2 YYEEEE come from the germline V gene. This CDR3 has 16 residues. The CDR3: CASSSLAGGVTDTQYF. In DNA, the CDR3 is TGTGCCAGCAGCTCCCTAGCGGGGGGCGTTACAGATACGCAGTATTTT.

The V call is TRBV9, the J call TRBJ2-3; 11 bases are a match to TRBD2. Germline V gives CDR1 SGDLS, CDR2 YYNGEE. Trimming at V came to 2 bases and at J to 0 bases, leaving 11 bases not matched to a gene. The CDR3 is 19 residues long. The CDR3 protein is CASSVPASGGITSTDTQYF. The CDR3 DNA follows: TGTGCCAGCAGCGTTCCGGCTAGCGGGGGGATTACTAGCACAGATACGCAGTATTTT.

This clone was picked up one time. The J gene is TRBJ1-1, the V gene TRBV6-5; tentative D call: TRBD1 (5 bases). Trimming shortened V by 11 bases and J by 5 bases, and 18 bases separated the two germline ends. The CDR3 sequence is 13 residues long. Germline lookup yields CDR1 MNHEY and CDR2 SVGAGI. The CDR3 coding sequence is TGTGCCTCCCGGGAGGGGATTAGGACTGAAGCTTTCTTT. Translating it yields CASREGIRTEAFF.

The gene calls are TRBV7-3 and TRBJ2-1; 11 nucleotides agree with TRBD2. Germline V gene lookup returns CDR1 SGHTA and CDR2 FQGTGA. The CDR3 is 14 residues long. Trimming at V came to 5 bases and at J to 6 bases, leaving 3 bases not matched to a gene. The CDR3 region has the DNA TGTGCCAGCAGCCAACTAGCGGGGGCCAATGAGCAGTTCTTC. Residues: CASSQLAGANEQFF. Combining the CDR3 with reference TRBV7-3 and TRBJ2-1 gives the whole variable domain GAGVSQTPSNKVTEKGKYVELRCDPISGHTALYWYRQSLGQGPEFLIYFQGTGAADDSGLPNDRFFAVRPEGSVSTLKIQRTERGDSAVYLCASSQLAGANEQFFGPGTRLTVL.

This chain uses TRBV5-4 with TRBJ2-7, with TRBD2 identical over 9 bases. With V trimmed by 4 bases and J by 4 bases, 12 bases remained unmatched. The CDR3 length is 16 residues. Per germline, CDR1 SGHNT and CDR2 YYREEE (reference sequence). Here the CDR3 reads CASSNAVRGGIYEQYF. The CDR3 DNA reads as TGTGCCAGCAGCAACGCGGTGCGGGGGGGCATTTACGAGCAGTACTTC.

The rearrangement uses TRBV4-2 and TRBJ2-1; no clear D gene. The CDR3 loop spans 17 amino acids. Trimming pared 8 bases from V and 6 bases from J, leaving 26 bases between. CDR1 LGHNA and CDR2 YNFKEQ come from the germline V gene. For the CDR3, the DNA is TGTGCCAGCGCGCCGCTCTCCACTACATCTTATCTCAATGAGCAGTTCTTC. Its protein is CASAPLSTTSYLNEQFF.